The 8 T cell receptor beta chains below come from one sample, sequenced in a study of CD8 T cells in ankylosing spondylitis. Via MiXCR, TCRdb re-called the 5' RACE reads, giving one row per CDR3 protein. This sample has about 170,000 distinct CDR3 sequences; approximately 20% occur once, and the top ten carry roughly 7.7%. The sequencing input was blood, either unsorted or a sorted T cell fraction (not recorded which). The receptor set was obtained from a male donor with ankylosing spondylitis or in good health (not recorded which).

This clonotype was counted many times. The rearrangement links TRBV20-1 to TRBJ1-6, with D tentatively TRBD1 (6 bases). CDR3 size: 14 residues. CDR1 and CDR2 (germline): DFQATT, SNEGSKA (reference sequence). The V end was cut by 0 bases, the J end by 9 bases, with 12 bases between. The CDR3 bases are TGCAGTGCTAGAGATAGGGGGGAACGTTCACCCCTCCACTTT. It translates to CSARDRGERSPLHF.

This clonotype was detected only a few times. The conserved phenylalanine or tryptophan normally closing the CDR3 is absent here, so this likely arose from a read error. The DNA is omitted, as the CDR3 cannot be located on it reliably, and the CDR3 follows TCRdb's listing. This chain connects TRBV6-1 to TRBJ2-5. The CDR3 length equals 13 residues, ends included. From germline, CDR1 is MNHNS and CDR2 SASEGT. The chain's CDR3 is CASSADFNTRLRL.

This chain joins TRBV7-2 and TRBJ2-3; no clear D gene. The CDR3 consists of 14 residues. CDR1 SGHTA and CDR2 FQGNSA come from the germline V gene. V was cut by 3 bases and J by 0 bases, with 7 bases left in between. The CDR3 region is CASSFSSSTDTQYF. The CDR3 DNA follows: TGTGCCAGCAGCTTCTCGAGTAGCACAGATACGCAGTATTTT.

This clonotype has at least ten counts. The V and J genes are TRBV7-2 and TRBJ2-1; the D gene is possibly TRBD1 (6 bases). Germline CDR1 reads SGHTA; CDR2 reads FQGNSA. There are 15 residues in the CDR3. V was shortened by 4 bases and J by 7 bases, with 17 bases between the two germline ends. The CDR3 reads CASSSGVILGNEQFF. In DNA form, the CDR3 reads TGTGCCAGCAGCTCAGGGGTGATTCTGGGGAATGAGCAGTTCTTC.

The chain carries TRBV10-2 and TRBJ1-1; D gene uncertain. Germline V CDR1 and CDR2: WSHSY, SAAADI. Trimming shortened V by 2 bases and J by 4 bases, and 8 bases separated the two germline ends. The CDR3 is 13 amino acids. In DNA form, the CDR3 reads TGCGCCAGCAGTGAGAATAGGGCCACTGAAGCTTTCTTT. Encoded protein: CASSENRATEAFF.

This clonotype was detected ten times or more. V is TRBV7-6 and J is TRBJ2-1, with 8 bases matching TRBD2. CDR1 is SGHVS and CDR2 is FNYEAQ in the germline V gene. J was trimmed by 5 bases and V by 8 bases; bases with no gene match: 5. CDR3 size: 13 residues. The CDR3 DNA follows: TGTGCCAGCCAGAGCGGGAGCCACAATGAGCAGTTCTTC. Its protein is CASQSGSHNEQFF.

Ten or more counts support this clonotype. This sequence joins TRBV20-1 and TRBJ2-1, with D unresolved. V gave up 0 bases and J gave up 6 bases, with 12 bases separating them. The CDR3 is made up of 14 amino acids. Per germline, CDR1 DFQATT and CDR2 SNEGSKA (reference sequence). CDR3 nucleotide sequence: TGCAGTGCTAGAGAACAACCTCTTGGCAATGAGCAGTTCTTC. Translated: CSAREQPLGNEQFF.

For the CDR3, the DNA is TGCAGTGCTGGGGTGACAGGGGGCTTAGAGACCCAGTACTTC. Protein sequence: CSAGVTGGLETQYF. The chain uses TRBV20-1 and TRBJ2-5; 10 positions agree with TRBD1. This CDR3 spans 14 amino acids. The J segment lost 4 bases and the V segment lost 5 bases, leaving 7 bases of the junction unmatched. Germline V lookup: CDR1 DFQATT, CDR2 SNEGSKA (reference sequence).